These 2 T cell receptor beta chains originate from one sample sequenced in a study of T-cell reconstitution after alpha-beta-depleted transplantation in children. Unique molecular identifiers were incorporated into the prepared TCRbeta library. TCRdb reanalysed the PCR reads using MiXCR and keeps one entry per CDR3 protein. The table lists 100,000 or so distinct CDR3 sequences, 7.5% to 9.5% of them singletons. The specimen comprised PBMCs, sampled before TCRalphabeta/CD19-depleted stem cell transplant. These receptors were taken from a boy between 2 and 10 years old with acute lymphoblastic leukemia, due to receive a stem cell transplant.

Ten or more counts support this clonotype. The chain is built from TRBV2 and TRBJ2-6; the D is unclear. Trimming pared 0 bases from V and 10 bases from J, leaving 4 bases between. Germline CDR1 is SNHLY and CDR2 is FYNNEI. The CDR3 covers 12 residues. CDR3 sequence reads: CASSEAANVLTF. The CDR3 DNA sequence: TGTGCCAGCAGTGAAGCTGCTAACGTCCTGACTTTC.

This clonotype was observed a handful of times. The rearrangement joins TRBV7-2 to TRBJ2-5; 8 bases match TRBD2. V dropped 5 bases and J dropped 4; count of bases not matched to a gene: 12. In germline, CDR1 is SGHTA, CDR2 FQGNSA. The CDR3 has 16 amino acids. The CDR3: CASSPPAGGGLETQYF. For the CDR3, the DNA is TGTGCCAGCAGCCCCCCGGCGGGGGGAGGCTTAGAGACCCAGTACTTC. The variable domain in full, with the rest retrieved from reference TRBV7-2 and TRBJ2-5, is GAGVSQSPSNKVTEKGKDVELRCDPISGHTALYWYRQSLGQGLEFLIYFQGNSAPDKSGLPSDRFSAERTGGSVSTLTIQRTQQEDSAVYLCASSPPAGGGLETQYFGPGTRLLVL.